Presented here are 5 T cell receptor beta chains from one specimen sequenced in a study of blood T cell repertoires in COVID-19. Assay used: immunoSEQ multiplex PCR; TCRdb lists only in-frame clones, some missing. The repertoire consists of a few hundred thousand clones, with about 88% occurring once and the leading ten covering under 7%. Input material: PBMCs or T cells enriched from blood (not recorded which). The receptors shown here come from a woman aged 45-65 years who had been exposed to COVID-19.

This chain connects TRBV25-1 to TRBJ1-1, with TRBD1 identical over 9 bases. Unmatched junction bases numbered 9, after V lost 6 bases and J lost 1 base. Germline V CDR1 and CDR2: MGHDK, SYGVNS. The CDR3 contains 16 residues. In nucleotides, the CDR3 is TGTGCCAGCAGCCCCCCGACAGGGGGGGGGAACACTGAAGCTTTCTTT. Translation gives CASSPPTGGGNTEAFF.

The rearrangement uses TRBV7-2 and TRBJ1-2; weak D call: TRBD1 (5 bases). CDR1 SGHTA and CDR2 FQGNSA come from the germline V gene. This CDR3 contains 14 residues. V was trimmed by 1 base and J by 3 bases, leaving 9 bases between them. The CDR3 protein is CASSLGGGDYGYTF. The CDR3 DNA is TGTGCCAGCAGCTTAGGTGGAGGGGACTATGGCTACACCTTC.

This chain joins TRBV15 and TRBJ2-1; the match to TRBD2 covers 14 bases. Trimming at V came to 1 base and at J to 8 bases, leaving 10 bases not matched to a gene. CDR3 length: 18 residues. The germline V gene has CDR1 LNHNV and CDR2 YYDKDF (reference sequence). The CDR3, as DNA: TGTGCCACCAGCAGAGCGACTAGCGGGGGGGGCCGTCTCCATGAGCAGTTCTTC. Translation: CATSRATSGGGRLHEQFF.

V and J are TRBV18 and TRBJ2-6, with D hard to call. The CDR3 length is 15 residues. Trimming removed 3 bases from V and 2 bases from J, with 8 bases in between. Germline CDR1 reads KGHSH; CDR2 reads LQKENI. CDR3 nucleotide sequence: TGTGCCAGCTCACCTCCCCGGGCTGGGGCCAACGTCCTGACTTTC. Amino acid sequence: CASSPPRAGANVLTF.

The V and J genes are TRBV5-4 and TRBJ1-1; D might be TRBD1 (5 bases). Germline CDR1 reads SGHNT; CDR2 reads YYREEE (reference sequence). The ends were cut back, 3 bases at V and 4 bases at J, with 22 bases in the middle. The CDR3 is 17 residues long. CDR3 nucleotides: TGTGCCAGCAGCTACCCGACAGTAGGGATGGGGGGCACTGAAGCTTTCTTT. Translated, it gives CASSYPTVGMGGTEAFF.